The following is a TCR beta chain sequence with its context. No antigen is known for it. The data originate from a study of early stage breast cancer tumors. Overall study: Of roughly 17 invasive breast tumors, about a dozen were hormone receptor-positive, HER2-negative. Samples were sequenced at around 10-fold average coverage.

V was trimmed by 0 bases and J by 1 base, leaving 11 bases between them. The V gene's germline CDR1 is SGHDT and CDR2 YYEEEE. The CDR3 runs to 15 residues. Study findings and constraints: Tumors had approximately 2.5-fold higher T cell density than normal breast.

Only in-frame clones appear in the TCRdb table, and some are missing; sequencing was by immunoSEQ multiplex PCR. The sample gives fewer than 35,000 clones, around three quarters of which show up once; roughly a third is in the top ten. V is TRBV5-6 and J is TRBJ2-7; tentatively, D is TRBD1 (6 bases). This receptor was taken from a person in their fifties with breast cancer. Input material: blood. CDR3 in DNA: TGTGCCAGCAGCTTGGGGGGGCAGGTTTCCTACGAGCAGTACTTC. Its translation is CASSLGGQVSYEQYF.